Listed here are 22 T cell receptor beta chains from one sample, sequenced in a study of shared clonotypes between healthy human individuals. Positive CCR7 selection of CD45RO-negative cells yielded the naive CD8 cells, and terminally differentiated effector memory CD45RA+ cells were excluded. Only in-frame clones appear in the TCRdb table, and some are missing; sequencing was by immunoSEQ multiplex PCR. Here the sample spans millions of clones, 85% to 95% being singletons. Source material: naive CD8+ T cells sorted from blood. The receptors here all came from a man between 18 and 29 years old in good health.

The V call is TRBV6-1, the J call TRBJ2-3, with 11 bases matching TRBD2. The ends lost 6 bases at V and 4 bases at J; junction bases unmatched: 9. CDR1 MNHNS and CDR2 SASEGT come from the germline V gene. This CDR3 is 16 amino acids long. CDR3 coding DNA: TGTGCCAGCAGCGAATTACTAGCGGGGGAAGCAGATACGCAGTATTTT. Amino acid sequence: CASSELLAGEADTQYF.

This sequence joins TRBV28 and TRBJ1-5; 8 bases are a match to TRBD1. V dropped 8 bases and J dropped 6; count of bases not matched to a gene: 6. This CDR3 spans 13 amino acids. Germline V gene data show CDR1 as MDHEN and CDR2 as SYDVKM. The CDR3 protein is CASGPGGFQPQHF. CDR3 in DNA: TGTGCCAGCGGACCAGGGGGCTTTCAGCCCCAGCATTTT.

This chain joins TRBV5-4 and TRBJ2-2; 9 nucleotides align to TRBD1. This CDR3 region has 16 residues. V trimming: 1 base; J trimming: 4 bases; junction bases outside the gene matches: 5. Per germline, CDR1 SGHNT and CDR2 YYREEE (reference sequence). The CDR3 reads CASSLPGQGGTGELFF. The CDR3 coding sequence is TGTGCCAGCAGCTTGCCGGGACAGGGAGGCACCGGGGAGCTGTTTTTT.

The chain employs TRBV4-1 and TRBJ2-5; D ambiguous. Germline V gene data show CDR1 as MGHRA and CDR2 as YSYEKL. Trimming stripped 10 bases from V and 5 bases from J, with 17 bases between. CDR3 length: 13 amino acids. CDR3 sequence reads: CATGAPGVETQYF. DNA for the CDR3: TGCGCCACCGGAGCCCCGGGTGTGGAGACCCAGTACTTC.

The chain uses TRBV6-5 and TRBJ2-4; 9 nucleotides align to TRBD2. The germline gives CDR1 MNHEY, CDR2 SVGAGI. The junction had 10 bases not matched to a gene; V was cut back by 8 bases and J by 8 bases. This CDR3 is built from 14 residues. The CDR3 reads CASPKIAGVYIQYF. The CDR3 coding sequence is TGTGCCAGCCCAAAAATAGCGGGAGTATACATTCAGTACTTC.

This chain joins TRBV9 and TRBJ2-7; tentatively, D is TRBD2 (7 bases). The germline V and J ends were trimmed by 6 bases and 6 bases, with 16 bases remaining between them. CDR1 SGDLS and CDR2 YYNGEE come from the germline V gene. There are 13 residues in the CDR3. The CDR3 sequence: CASNEGGTSEQYF. CDR3 sequence (DNA): TGTGCCAGCAACGAGGGGGGGACGAGCGAGCAGTACTTC.

The rearrangement joins TRBV10-3 to TRBJ1-2, with TRBD1 identical over 12 bases. In germline, CDR1 is ENHRY, CDR2 SYGVKD. The CDR3 totals 20 residues. The J segment lost 7 bases and the V segment lost 3 bases, leaving 21 bases of the junction unmatched. The CDR3 DNA reads TGTGCCATCAGTGACCCACAACACGGGACAGGGGGCGCTCCTTTAGGTGGCTACACCTTC. This codes for CAISDPQHGTGGAPLGGYTF.

As concerns this clone: The same CDR3 can be traced to other DNA sequences in this sample. The rearrangement uses TRBV29-1 and TRBJ2-7; D is unclear. This CDR3 spans 10 amino acids. V dropped 4 bases and J dropped 5 bases, with 6 bases sitting between them. Germline CDR1 and CDR2: SQVTM and ANQGSEA. This CDR3 is CSVVGDEQYF. The CDR3 DNA sequence: TGCAGCGTTGTAGGAGACGAGCAGTACTTC.

The genes are TRBV11-2 and TRBJ1-2; no firm D call. CDR3 length: 14 residues. V was pared by 3 bases and J by 2 bases, with 10 bases between. CDR1 and CDR2 (germline): SGHAT, FQNNGV. CDR3: CASSFGTGNYGYTF. The CDR3 DNA reads as TGTGCCAGCAGCTTCGGCACTGGGAACTATGGCTACACCTTC. Supplemented by reference TRBV11-2 and TRBJ1-2, the full variable domain reads EAGVAQSPRYKIIEKRQSVAFWCNPISGHATLYWYQQILGQGPKLLIQFQNNGVVDDSQLPKDRFSAERLKGVDSTLKIQPAKLEDSAVYLCASSFGTGNYGYTFGSGTRLTVV.

The chain uses TRBV6-5 and TRBJ2-7; 7 bases are a match to TRBD1. In germline, CDR1 is MNHEY, CDR2 SVGAGI. Unmatched junction bases numbered 3, after V lost 2 bases and J lost 5 bases. This CDR3 has 13 amino acids. DNA of the CDR3: TGTGCCAGCAGTTACGACAGGGTAGACGAGCAGTACTTC. Protein sequence: CASSYDRVDEQYF.

This clone appeared once. The genes are TRBV4-1 and TRBJ1-2; D uncertain. The V end lost 5 bases, the J end lost 5 bases, and 15 bases lay between the germline ends. This CDR3 contains 14 residues. The V gene's germline CDR1 is MGHRA and CDR2 YSYEKL. CDR3 nucleotide sequence: TGCGCCAGCAGCGAAAGGGCCGCCCCTTATGGCTACACCTTC. Translation gives CASSERAAPYGYTF.

In regard to this clone: The sample has other DNA sequences that encode this CDR3 too. V and J are TRBV6-6 and TRBJ2-7; perhaps D is TRBD1 or TRBD2 (5 bases each). From germline, CDR1 is MNHNY and CDR2 SVGAGI (reference sequence). The CDR3 covers 14 residues. V shed 0 bases and J shed 2 bases, with 8 bases lying between them. The CDR3 DNA sequence: TGTGCCAGCAGTTACTCCGAGGGGACCTACGAGCAGTACTTC. Protein sequence: CASSYSEGTYEQYF.

This chain joins TRBV2 and TRBJ2-1, with 7 nucleotides matching TRBD2. CDR3 length: 14 amino acids. Germline V gene sequence: CDR1 SNHLY, CDR2 FYNNEI. Trimming cost V 3 bases and J 6 bases; bases outside gene matches: 5. The CDR3 is CASSEGEGPNEQFF. CDR3 DNA: TGTGCCAGCAGTGAGGGGGAGGGCCCCAATGAGCAGTTCTTC.

This chain links TRBV7-2 with TRBJ2-7; D not certain. There are 14 residues in the CDR3. With 1 base removed from V and 0 bases from J, the gap between germline ends came to 7 bases. The germline CDR1 and CDR2 sequences are SGHTA and FQGNSA. CDR3 residues: CASSLVTDSYEQYF. The CDR3 region has the DNA TGTGCCAGCAGCTTAGTGACGGACTCCTACGAGCAGTACTTC.

The chain joins TRBV21-1 to TRBJ1-3. TRBV21-1 has pseudogene status. The CDR3 contains 13 residues. The CDR3 sequence is CASTGRSGNTIYF. The CDR3 DNA follows: TGTGCCAGCACGGGGCGCTCTGGAAACACCATATATTTT.

In the case of this clone: This sample includes further DNA sequences coding for the same CDR3. J is TRBJ1-1 and V is TRBV30; D is undetermined. With 0 bases removed from V and 10 bases from J, the gap between germline ends came to 21 bases. The CDR3 totals 15 residues. Germline values: CDR1 GTSNPN, CDR2 SVGIG (reference sequence). CDR3 region: CAWSVAGSIEVGAFF. In DNA form, the CDR3 reads TGTGCCTGGAGTGTCGCCGGGAGTATCGAAGTGGGAGCTTTCTTT.

The genes are TRBV4-3 and TRBJ1-2; possible D gene TRBD1, 5 bases. Trimming left V 1 base short and J 0 bases short, with 9 bases between. CDR1 is LGHNA, CDR2 YSLEER, per germline. The CDR3 runs 15 residues. This chain's CDR3 is CASSQAGTANYGYTF. The CDR3, as DNA: TGCGCCAGCAGCCAAGCGGGGACGGCTAACTATGGCTACACCTTC.

The chain uses TRBV10-1 and TRBJ1-1, with a possible D match to TRBD1 (6 bases). Germline V gene data show CDR1 as WNHNN and CDR2 as SYGVQD (reference sequence). Deletions cut 4 bases from V and 0 bases from J, with 15 bases between. The CDR3 totals 16 residues. CDR3: CASSVYREIMNTEAFF. CDR3 nucleotides: TGCGCCAGCAGTGTTTACAGGGAGATCATGAACACTGAAGCTTTCTTT.

This clone appeared a single time. A junction end diverges from the germline sequence, so it may reflect a read error. The rearrangement joins TRBV7-7 to TRBJ2-5; maybe TRBD1 (5 bases). The CDR3 is 16 amino acids. Looked up from germline, CDR1 is SSHAT and CDR2 is FNYEAQ (reference sequence). CDR3 in amino acids: CASSSYPKGPQETQYF. Written as DNA, the CDR3 is TGTGCTAGCAGCTCATACCCAAAGGGGCCCCAGGAGACCCAGTACTTC.

This chain uses TRBV7-2 with TRBJ1-5; D ambiguous. CDR3 length: 14 residues. Looked up from germline, CDR1 is SGHTA and CDR2 is FQGNSA. Trimming left V 5 bases short and J 3 bases short, with 11 bases between. In DNA form, the CDR3 reads TGTGCCAGCAGCCTGGGCGATTTCAATCAGCCCCAGCATTTT. It encodes CASSLGDFNQPQHF.

The genes are TRBV10-3 and TRBJ2-7; D not resolved. The CDR3 loop spans 13 amino acids. Germline assignment: CDR1 ENHRY and CDR2 SYGVKD. V dropped 0 bases and J dropped 4 bases, with 7 bases sitting between them. The CDR3 sequence: CAISESMVYEQYF. The CDR3 bases are TGTGCCATCAGTGAGTCGATGGTTTACGAGCAGTACTTC.

V and J are TRBV10-3 and TRBJ2-7; tentatively, D is TRBD1 (5 bases). In germline, CDR1 is ENHRY, CDR2 SYGVKD. CDR3 length: 13 residues. The V gene lost 6 bases and the J gene lost 2 bases, with 11 bases spanning the gap. The CDR3 DNA reads TGTGCCATCAGACAGGACGGAACCTACGAGCAGTACTTC. Its translation is CAIRQDGTYEQYF.